The clone carrying this T cell receptor (beta chain) was counted only a few times. This sample was taken from a study of blood T cell repertoires in COVID-19. The germline V gene encodes CDR1 MNHNY and CDR2 SVGAGI (reference sequence). The V gene end was trimmed by 5 bases and the J gene end by 1 base; junction bases not matched to a gene: 5. The CDR3 covers 15 residues. TCRdb's table, derived via immunoSEQ multiplex PCR, lists solely in-frame clones and lacks some. This table holds under 150,000 clones, 55% to 75% found once. This receptor was taken from a woman between 65 and 79 years old with acute or convalescent COVID-19. Sequencing input: peripheral blood. V and J are TRBV6-6 and TRBJ2-3; TRBD2 agrees at 8 bases. The DNA of the CDR3 is TGTGCCAGCAGTCTCCCGGGGGGGGGCACAGATACGCAGTATTTT. Encoded protein: CASSLPGGGTDTQYF.